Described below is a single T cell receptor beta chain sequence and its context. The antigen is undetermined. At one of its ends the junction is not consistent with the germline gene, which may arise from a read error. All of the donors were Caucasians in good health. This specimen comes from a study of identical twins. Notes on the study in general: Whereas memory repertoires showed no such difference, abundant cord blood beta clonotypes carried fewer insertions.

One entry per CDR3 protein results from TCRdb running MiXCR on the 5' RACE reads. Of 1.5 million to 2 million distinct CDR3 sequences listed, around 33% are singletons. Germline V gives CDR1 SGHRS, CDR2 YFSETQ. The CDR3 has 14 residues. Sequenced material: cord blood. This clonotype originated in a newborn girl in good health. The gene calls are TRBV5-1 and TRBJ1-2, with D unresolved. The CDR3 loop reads CPSSLGGPNYGYTF. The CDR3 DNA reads TGCCCCAGCAGCTTGGGAGGACCTAACTATGGCTACACCTTC.